The clone carrying this T cell receptor (beta chain) appeared a few times. Its cognate antigen is unknown. This specimen comes from a study of cytomegalovirus exposure and HLA in healthy donors. Study-wide results and limits: In a later analysis, the majority of CMV-associated beta chains seemingly showed HLA restriction.

PCR amplification relied on 60 Vbeta primers (plus 13 Jbeta primers). Assay: immunoSEQ multiplex PCR; the TCRdb copy retains only in-frame clones and omits some. The sample holds roughly 120,000 clones; about 80% are singletons and the top ten take 5% to 6%. V lost 6 bases to trimming and J lost 9 bases, with 11 bases between them. In germline, CDR1 is SQVTM, CDR2 ANQGSEA. The CDR3 runs to 10 residues. This sequence originates from a woman aged 30 to 39 in good health and CMV-seropositive. Specimen: PBMCs. The chain couples TRBV29-1 to TRBJ1-1; D ambiguous. The CDR3 DNA reads TGCAGCGTAATACTACTAAAAGCTTTCTTT. It specifies CSVILLKAFF.